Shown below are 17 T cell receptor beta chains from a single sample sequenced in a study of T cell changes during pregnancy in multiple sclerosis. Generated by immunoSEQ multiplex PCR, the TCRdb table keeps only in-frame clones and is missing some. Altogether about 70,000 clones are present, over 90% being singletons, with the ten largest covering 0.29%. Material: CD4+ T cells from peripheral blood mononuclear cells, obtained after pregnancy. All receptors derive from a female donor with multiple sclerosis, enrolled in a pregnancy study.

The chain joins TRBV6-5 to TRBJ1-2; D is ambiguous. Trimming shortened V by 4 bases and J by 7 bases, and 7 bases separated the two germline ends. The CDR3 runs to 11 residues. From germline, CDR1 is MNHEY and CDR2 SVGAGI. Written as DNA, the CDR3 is TGTGCCAGCAGTTCGACACTTGGCTACACCTTC. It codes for CASSSTLGYTF.

This chain's CDR3 is CASSSMKLADTYNEQFF. For the CDR3, the DNA is TGTGCCAGCAGTTCTATGAAGCTAGCGGACACTTACAATGAGCAGTTCTTC. The J gene is TRBJ2-1, the V gene TRBV27; TRBD2 matches 7 bases. Trimming took 4 bases from V and 4 from J; bases not matched to a gene: 13. The germline gives CDR1 MNHEY, CDR2 SMNVEV (reference sequence). This CDR3 has 17 amino acids.

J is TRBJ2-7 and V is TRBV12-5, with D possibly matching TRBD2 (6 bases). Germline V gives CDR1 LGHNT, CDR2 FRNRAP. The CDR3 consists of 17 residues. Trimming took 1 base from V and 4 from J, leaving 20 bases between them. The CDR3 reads CASGLDPFSVRGYEQYF. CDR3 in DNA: TGTGCTAGTGGTTTGGACCCTTTCTCGGTACGGGGGTACGAGCAGTACTTC.

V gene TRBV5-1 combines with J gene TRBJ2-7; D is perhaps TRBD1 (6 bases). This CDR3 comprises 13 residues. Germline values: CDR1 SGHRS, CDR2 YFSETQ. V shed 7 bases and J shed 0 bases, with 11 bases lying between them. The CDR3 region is CASAQGVSYEQYF. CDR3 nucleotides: TGCGCCAGCGCACAGGGTGTCTCCTACGAGCAGTACTTC.

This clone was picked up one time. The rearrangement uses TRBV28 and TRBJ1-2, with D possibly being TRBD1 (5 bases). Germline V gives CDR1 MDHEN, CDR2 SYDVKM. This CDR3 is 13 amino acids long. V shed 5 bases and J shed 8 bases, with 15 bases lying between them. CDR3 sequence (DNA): TGTGCCAGCAGTCCGGGGGATTACCTAGGCTACACCTTC. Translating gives CASSPGDYLGYTF.

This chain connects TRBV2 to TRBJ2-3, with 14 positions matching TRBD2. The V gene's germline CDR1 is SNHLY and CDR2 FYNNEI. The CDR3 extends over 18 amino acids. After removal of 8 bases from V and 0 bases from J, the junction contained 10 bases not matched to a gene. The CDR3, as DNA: TGTGCCAGCCAAGGCGGACTAGCGGGGGGCACTAGCACAGATACGCAGTATTTT. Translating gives CASQGGLAGGTSTDTQYF.

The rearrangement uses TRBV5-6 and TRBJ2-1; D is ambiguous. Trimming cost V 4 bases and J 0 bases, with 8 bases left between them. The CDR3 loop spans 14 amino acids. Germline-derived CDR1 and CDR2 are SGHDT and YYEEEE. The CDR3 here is CASSPAVSYNEQFF. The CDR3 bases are TGTGCCAGCAGCCCCGCAGTCTCCTACAATGAGCAGTTCTTC.

CDR3 bases: TGCGCCAGCAGCCAGCTGACAGGGGAGTCCTCCACCCATTACGAGCAGTACTTC. Its protein product is CASSQLTGESSTHYEQYF. The chain has TRBV5-1 and TRBJ2-7; 8 bases are a match to TRBD1. Looked up from germline, CDR1 is SGHRS and CDR2 is YFSETQ. The ends lost 4 bases at V and 4 bases at J; junction bases unmatched: 19. This CDR3 is built from 18 residues.

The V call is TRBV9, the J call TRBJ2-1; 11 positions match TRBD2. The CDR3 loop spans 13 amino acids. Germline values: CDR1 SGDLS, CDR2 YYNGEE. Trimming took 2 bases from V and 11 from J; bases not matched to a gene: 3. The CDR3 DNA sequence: TGTGCCAGCAGCGTTGGGACTAGCGGAAAGCAGTTCTTC. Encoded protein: CASSVGTSGKQFF.

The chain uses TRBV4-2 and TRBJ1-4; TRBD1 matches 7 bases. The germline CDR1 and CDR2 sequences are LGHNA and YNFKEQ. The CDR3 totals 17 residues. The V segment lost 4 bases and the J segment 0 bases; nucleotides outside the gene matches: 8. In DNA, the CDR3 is TGTGCCAGCAGCCTCCCTGGAACAGGGGCAACTAATGAAAAACTGTTTTTT. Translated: CASSLPGTGATNEKLFF.

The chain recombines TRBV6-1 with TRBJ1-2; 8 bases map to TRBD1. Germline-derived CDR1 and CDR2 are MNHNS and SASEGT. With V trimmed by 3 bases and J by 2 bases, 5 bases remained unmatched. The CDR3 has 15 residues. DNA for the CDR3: TGTGCCAGCAGTGACTGGACAGGGCCGAACTATGGCTACACCTTC. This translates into CASSDWTGPNYGYTF.

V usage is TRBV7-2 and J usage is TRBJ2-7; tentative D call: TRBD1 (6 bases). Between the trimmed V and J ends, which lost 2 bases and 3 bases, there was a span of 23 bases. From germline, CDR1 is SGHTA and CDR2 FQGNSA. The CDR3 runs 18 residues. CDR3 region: CASSLSSSRGSHYYEQYF. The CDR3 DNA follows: TGTGCCAGCAGCTTATCCTCGTCTAGGGGGTCCCACTACTACGAGCAGTACTTC.

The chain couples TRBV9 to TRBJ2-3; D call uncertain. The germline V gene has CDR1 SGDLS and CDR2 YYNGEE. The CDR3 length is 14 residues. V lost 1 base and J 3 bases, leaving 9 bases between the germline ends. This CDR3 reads CASSVRLETDTQYF. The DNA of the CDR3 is TGTGCCAGCAGCGTAAGGCTAGAGACAGATACGCAGTATTTT.

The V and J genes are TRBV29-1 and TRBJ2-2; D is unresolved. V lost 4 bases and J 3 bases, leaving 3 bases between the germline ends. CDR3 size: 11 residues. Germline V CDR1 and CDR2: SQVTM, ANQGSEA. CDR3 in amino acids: CSVADTGELFF. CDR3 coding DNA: TGCAGCGTTGCCGACACCGGGGAGCTGTTTTTT.

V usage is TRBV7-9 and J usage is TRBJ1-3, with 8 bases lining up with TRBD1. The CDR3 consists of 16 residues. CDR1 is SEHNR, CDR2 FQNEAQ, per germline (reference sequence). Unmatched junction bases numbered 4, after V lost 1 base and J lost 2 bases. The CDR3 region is CASSLGGQGAGNTIYF. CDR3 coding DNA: TGTGCCAGCAGCTTAGGAGGACAGGGAGCTGGAAACACCATATATTTT.

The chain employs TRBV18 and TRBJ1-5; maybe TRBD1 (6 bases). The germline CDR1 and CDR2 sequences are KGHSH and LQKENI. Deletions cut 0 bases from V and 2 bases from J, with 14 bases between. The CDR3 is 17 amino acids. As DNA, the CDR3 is TGTGCCAGCTCACCACCGGGGGCTTGGAAGGGCAATCAGCCCCAGCATTTT. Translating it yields CASSPPGAWKGNQPQHF.

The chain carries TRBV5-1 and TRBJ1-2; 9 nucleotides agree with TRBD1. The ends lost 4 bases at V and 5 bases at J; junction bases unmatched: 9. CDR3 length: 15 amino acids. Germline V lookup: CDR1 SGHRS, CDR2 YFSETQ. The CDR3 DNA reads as TGCGCCAGCAGCGACAAGACAGGGGGTGGTTATGGCTACACCTTC. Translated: CASSDKTGGGYGYTF.